This is a list of T cell receptor beta chains from one sample in a study of T cell repertoires in cytomegalovirus infection. TCRdb re-analysed the reads in MiXCR, keeping a single row per CDR3 protein. The sample has some 450,000 distinct CDR3 sequences, about a third seen once. The sequencing sample was made of PBMCs. The receptor source for this set is a human donor in good health (CMV status not recorded). Some clones in this sample may be carry-over from other donors' samples. The CDR3 runs from the conserved cysteine through the conserved F or W. D genes are given only for firm matches. Clone size, where shown, is once, few, many, or a class for clones that have expanded.

v_call	clone_size	d_call	j_call	cdr3_nt	cdr3_aa
TRBV27	few	TRBD2	TRBJ2-3	TGTGCCAGCAGCCAATCCCAACTAGCGGGGGGGATGACAGATACGCAGTATTTT	CASSQSQLAGGMTDTQYF
TRBV4-1	-	-	TRBJ1-5	TGCGCCAGCAGCCAAGCAGGGAGCAATCAGCCCCAGCATTTT	CASSQAGSNQPQHF
TRBV7-2	many	-	TRBJ2-3	TGTGCCAGCAGCCCCCAGGGGGGCAGCACAGATACGCAGTATTTT	CASSPQGGSTDTQYF
TRBV7-2	-	TRBD2	TRBJ2-2	TGTGCCAGCAGCTTACCCTCTCTAGCGGGGGCTGGGGAGCTGTTTTTT	CASSLPSLAGAGELFF
TRBV15	few	-	TRBJ1-5	TGTGCCACCAGCAGAGACACAGGCGTCATGGAGCCCCAGCATTTT	CATSRDTGVMEPQHF
TRBV20-1	-	-	TRBJ2-7	TGCAGTGCATCCCGGGCAGAAGCCTACGAGCAGTACTTC	CSASRAEAYEQYF
TRBV11-1	-	-	TRBJ2-1	TGTGCCAGCAGCTTTCAGGGTTATGAGCAGTTCTTC	CASSFQGYEQFF
TRBV20-1	-	-	TRBJ2-1	TGCAGTGCTAGGAAAGGGGGGGTGGGTGATGAGCAGTTCTTC	CSARKGGVGDEQFF
TRBV12-3/TRBV12-4	few	-	TRBJ2-5	TGTGCCAGAAGTCCGGGGGGCCAAAAGACCCAGTACTTC	CARSPGGQKTQYF
TRBV19	-	-	TRBJ1-4	TGTGCCAGTAGCAGTTATGAAGGTGGAACTAATGAAAAACTGTTTTTT	CASSSYEGGTNEKLFF
TRBV6-2/TRBV6-3	-	TRBD2	TRBJ2-7	TGTGCCAGCGCATGGGACTACTCCTACGAGCAGTACTTC	CASAWDYSYEQYF
TRBV7-2	many	TRBD2	TRBJ2-7	TGTGCCAGCAGCTCCCGCGCGGGGGAGAGCTCCTACGAGCAGTACTTC	CASSSRAGESSYEQYF
TRBV12-3/TRBV12-4	-	-	TRBJ2-1	TGTGCCAGCAGTTTCGCGGGGTTTGAGCAGTTCTTC	CASSFAGFEQFF
TRBV6-5	many	TRBD1	TRBJ1-1	TGTGCCAGCAGTTACGGTGACAGGGAGAATACTGAAGCTTTCTTT	CASSYGDRENTEAFF
TRBV7-4	-	-	TRBJ2-5	TGTGCCAGCAGCTTAGAAGGTGGCCAGTACTTC	CASSLEGGQYF
TRBV4-1	few	TRBD1	TRBJ1-4	TGCGCCAGCAGCCAAGAGCCCGGGACAGGGTCTGAAAAACTGTTTTTT	CASSQEPGTGSEKLFF
TRBV5-4	-	-	TRBJ1-3	TGTGCCAGCAGCTTGAGGGAGAGCTCTGGAAACACCATATATTTT	CASSLRESSGNTIYF
TRBV20-1	-	TRBD2	TRBJ2-3	TGCAGTGCCCAACTAGCGGATAGCACAGATACGCAGTATTTT	CSAQLADSTDTQYF
TRBV5-1	-	TRBD2	TRBJ2-4	TGCGCCAGCAGTACCGGGACTAGCGGGTTCCAGGGGAACATTCAGTACTTC	CASSTGTSGFQGNIQYF
TRBV7-6	-	-	TRBJ1-6	TGTGCCAGCAGCTTAGTACCGTGGGGGACGGGAAATTCACCCCTCCACTTT	CASSLVPWGTGNSPLHF
TRBV20-1	-	TRBD2	TRBJ2-1	TGCAGAGCCATGGGACTAAGCAATGAGCAGTTCTTC	CRAMGLSNEQFF